These 19 T cell receptor beta chains share one sample of origin, sequenced in a study of cytomegalovirus exposure and HLA in healthy donors. PCR primers comprised 60 Vbeta and 13 Jbeta primers. Profiling relied on immunoSEQ multiplex PCR, and the TCRdb table lists in-frame clones only, not all of them. The sample lists some 220,000 clones, over 65% occurring once. The sample comprised PBMCs. The receptors derive from a woman aged 55-70 years in good health and CMV-seropositive.

As to this clone: A read error is likely, as this CDR3 ends without the conserved phenylalanine or tryptophan. This chain joins TRBV19 and TRBJ1-2; TRBD1 matches at 9 bases. CDR1 is LNHDA, CDR2 SQIVND, per germline (reference sequence). With 6 bases clipped from V and 7 bases from J, the junction kept 12 bases outside the gene matches. The CDR3 extends over 15 amino acids. The CDR3 here is CASSRGGTGNTGYTL. The CDR3 nucleotides are TGTGCCAGTAGCCGGGGCGGGACAGGGAATACTGGCTACACCCTC.

The V and J genes are TRBV4-2 and TRBJ2-1; D perhaps matches TRBD2 (6 bases). Deletions cut 2 bases from V and 5 bases from J, with 16 bases between. Germline CDR1 reads LGHNA; CDR2 reads YNFKEQ. The CDR3 spans 16 residues. CDR3 in amino acids: CASSQLPPGVNNEQFF. DNA of the CDR3: TGTGCCAGCAGCCAACTACCCCCGGGAGTAAACAATGAGCAGTTCTTC.

This clone was seen only a few times. DNA of the CDR3: TGTGCCAGCAGTGGAGACAGGGTTGGCAATCAGCCCCAGCATTTT. This gives the protein CASSGDRVGNQPQHF. This rearrangement joins TRBV2 to TRBJ1-5, with 7 nucleotides matching TRBD1. The ends lost 4 bases at V and 2 bases at J; junction bases unmatched: 5. This CDR3 comprises 15 residues. Germline V lookup: CDR1 SNHLY, CDR2 FYNNEI.

The chain employs TRBV19 and TRBJ2-5; D may be TRBD1 (6 bases). CDR3 length: 13 residues. From germline, CDR1 is LNHDA and CDR2 SQIVND (reference sequence). The V and J ends lost 6 bases and 3 bases respectively, with 11 bases between them. The CDR3 loop reads CASRPTGKETQYF. CDR3 in DNA: TGTGCCAGTAGACCGACAGGCAAAGAGACCCAGTACTTC. Based on the CDR3 plus reference TRBV19 and TRBJ2-5, the full variable domain is DGGITQSPKYLFRKEGQNVTLSCEQNLNHDAMYWYRQDPGQGLRLIYYSQIVNDFQKGDIAEGYSVSREKKESFPLTVTSAQKNPTAFYLCASRPTGKETQYFGPGTRLLVL.

This clone was detected a few times. A junction end diverges from the germline sequence, so it may reflect a read error. The chain has TRBV20-1 and TRBJ2-5; a possible D gene is TRBD1 (6 bases). CDR1 is DFQATT, CDR2 SNEGSKA, per germline (reference sequence). The CDR3 contains 11 residues. The chain's CDR3 is CSAGQKEAQYF. CDR3 nucleotides: TGCAGTGCCGGACAGAAAGAGGCCCAGTACTTC.

The rearrangement links TRBV9 to TRBJ1-6, with TRBD1 identical over 7 bases. The V gene's germline CDR1 is SGDLS and CDR2 YYNGEE. The CDR3 sequence is 13 residues long. V was clipped by 0 bases and J by 14 bases; unmatched bases: 5. CDR3 sequence: CASSVEDRAALHF. The CDR3 DNA sequence: TGTGCCAGCAGCGTAGAAGACAGGGCGGCCCTCCACTTT.

The table lists this clone with a count of one. The chain is built from TRBV9 and TRBJ2-3; TRBD2 aligns across 9 bases. There are 16 residues in the CDR3. Germline V lookup: CDR1 SGDLS, CDR2 YYNGEE. With V trimmed by 4 bases and J by 3 bases, 9 bases remained unmatched. CDR3 protein: CASSRGSGGFTDTQYF. CDR3 coding DNA: TGTGCCAGCAGCAGGGGTAGCGGGGGATTTACAGATACGCAGTATTTT.

This clone was seen a few times. The chain couples TRBV5-6 to TRBJ1-2; 7 bases are shared with TRBD1. The trim removed 6 bases at V and 8 bases at J, leaving 10 bases unmatched. The germline V gene has CDR1 SGHDT and CDR2 YYEEEE. The CDR3 extends over 13 amino acids. The CDR3 sequence: CASNLGQEGGYTF. The CDR3 DNA follows: TGTGCCAGCAACCTCGGACAGGAGGGCGGCTACACCTTC.

CDR3 DNA: TGTGCCAGTAGTACCTCTGGGGAGGCTAACTATGGCTACACCTTC. This translates into CASSTSGEANYGYTF. V is TRBV19 and J is TRBJ1-2; D unresolved. This CDR3 is 15 amino acids long. The V gene lost 4 bases and the J gene lost 0 bases, with 12 bases spanning the gap. The germline V gene encodes CDR1 LNHDA and CDR2 SQIVND (reference sequence).

This clone came up a few times. The chain joins TRBV4-2 to TRBJ1-3; the D gene is possibly TRBD1 (5 bases). V was cut by 4 bases and J by 4 bases, with 14 bases left in between. Looked up from germline, CDR1 is LGHNA and CDR2 is YNFKEQ. This CDR3 region has 15 residues. The CDR3 nucleotides read TGTGCCAGCAGCCCGGGACTGTCAGGGGGAAACACCATATATTTT. It encodes CASSPGLSGGNTIYF.

The V call is TRBV6-1, the J call TRBJ1-6, with D perhaps matching TRBD1 (6 bases). The CDR3 loop spans 12 amino acids. Between the trimmed V and J ends, which lost 5 bases and 14 bases, there was a span of 13 bases. Per germline, CDR1 MNHNS and CDR2 SASEGT. The CDR3 is CASSPTGYTLHF. The CDR3 DNA reads as TGTGCCAGCAGTCCTACAGGGTACACCCTCCACTTT.

CDR3 sequence reads: CASTSPPGSATNEKLFF. In nucleotides, the CDR3 is TGTGCCAGCACCTCCCCTCCGGGATCCGCGACTAATGAAAAACTGTTTTTT. This sequence joins TRBV28 and TRBJ1-4; D uncertain. Germline-derived CDR1 and CDR2 are MDHEN and SYDVKM. The CDR3 has 17 residues. The germline V and J ends were trimmed by 7 bases and 2 bases, with 20 bases remaining between them.

The chain has TRBV5-1 and TRBJ2-5; D is ambiguous. This CDR3 spans 14 amino acids. V gave up 0 bases and J gave up 3 bases, with 9 bases separating them. The germline gives CDR1 SGHRS, CDR2 YFSETQ. CDR3: CASSLVLRKETQYF. CDR3 DNA sequence: TGCGCCAGCAGCTTGGTGCTGCGGAAAGAGACCCAGTACTTC.

The V and J genes are TRBV7-2 and TRBJ2-3, with D perhaps TRBD1 (5 bases). The CDR3 contains 14 residues. The V and J ends lost 0 bases and 2 bases respectively, with 6 bases between them. From germline, CDR1 is SGHTA and CDR2 FQGNSA. In DNA, the CDR3 is TGTGCCAGCAGCTTAGCCAGGGCCACAGATACGCAGTATTTT. This encodes CASSLARATDTQYF. The whole variable domain, remainder taken from reference TRBV7-2 and TRBJ2-3, is GAGVSQSPSNKVTEKGKDVELRCDPISGHTALYWYRQSLGQGLEFLIYFQGNSAPDKSGLPSDRFSAERTGGSVSTLTIQRTQQEDSAVYLCASSLARATDTQYFGPGTRLTVL.

The gene calls are TRBV6-1 and TRBJ1-1, with TRBD1 matching 7 bases. With V trimmed by 7 bases and J by 5 bases, 7 bases remained unmatched. The CDR3 runs 13 residues. Per the germline V gene, CDR1 is MNHNS and CDR2 is SASEGT. CDR3 nucleotide sequence: TGTGCCAGCAACTTACAGGGGAGGACTGAAGCTTTCTTT. This codes for CASNLQGRTEAFF.

This clone came up a few times. This chain joins TRBV6-6 and TRBJ1-3, with a weak D call TRBD1 (6 bases). The CDR3 length is 14 residues. V shed 4 bases and J shed 1 base, with 8 bases lying between them. Germline-derived CDR1 and CDR2 are MNHNY and SVGAGI (reference sequence). For the CDR3, the DNA is TGTGCCAGCAGTTGGACAGTTTCTGGAAACACCATATATTTT. Its protein product is CASSWTVSGNTIYF.

V usage is TRBV18 and J usage is TRBJ1-5; D is perhaps TRBD1 (5 bases). The CDR3 is made up of 14 amino acids. Per the germline V gene, CDR1 is KGHSH and CDR2 is LQKENI. The V gene lost 4 bases and the J gene lost 4 bases, with 11 bases spanning the gap. This CDR3 reads CASSRTSSNQPQHF. CDR3 DNA: TGTGCCAGCTCACGGACATCCAGTAATCAGCCCCAGCATTTT.

The chain links TRBV19 to TRBJ2-1; 9 bases fit TRBD2. The CDR3 contains 15 residues. After removal of 4 bases from V and 8 bases from J, the junction contained 9 bases not matched to a gene. Germline assignment: CDR1 LNHDA and CDR2 SQIVND (reference sequence). CDR3 residues: CASSKIGGGADEQFF. The CDR3 DNA reads TGTGCCAGTAGTAAGATCGGCGGGGGGGCTGATGAGCAGTTCTTC.

The rearrangement uses TRBV5-5 and TRBJ2-1; 9 bases line up with TRBD2. Germline assignment: CDR1 SGHKS and CDR2 YYEKEE (reference sequence). The length of the CDR3 is 15 residues. V lost 2 bases, J lost 4 bases, and 4 bases stayed unmatched. The CDR3 sequence is CASSFETSGYNEQFF. Written as DNA, the CDR3 is TGTGCCAGCAGCTTTGAGACTAGCGGATACAATGAGCAGTTCTTC.